The text below deals with one T cell receptor (beta chain). The authors prepared the TCRbeta library with unique molecular identifiers. TCRdb called the PCR reads again in MiXCR, with one record for every CDR3 protein. The sample has under 350,000 distinct CDR3 sequences, 9.9% seen once. Trimming removed 5 bases at V and 3 bases at J, with 17 bases between. This CDR3 is 15 amino acids long. Germline V gene data show CDR1 as LGHDT and CDR2 as YNNKEL (reference sequence). These data originate in a study of T-cell reconstitution after alpha-beta-depleted transplantation in children. The origin of this receptor is a human donor who donated a stem cell graft to a child with SCID. This rearrangement joins TRBV3-1 to TRBJ2-7, with D possibly TRBD1 on 6 matching bases. The sample in question was PBMCs from the stem cell graft donor, obtained from the stem cell graft. The CDR3 protein is CASSSRVGTLYEQYF. The CDR3 DNA reads as TGTGCCAGCAGCTCAAGGGTCGGGACACTCTACGAGCAGTACTTC.